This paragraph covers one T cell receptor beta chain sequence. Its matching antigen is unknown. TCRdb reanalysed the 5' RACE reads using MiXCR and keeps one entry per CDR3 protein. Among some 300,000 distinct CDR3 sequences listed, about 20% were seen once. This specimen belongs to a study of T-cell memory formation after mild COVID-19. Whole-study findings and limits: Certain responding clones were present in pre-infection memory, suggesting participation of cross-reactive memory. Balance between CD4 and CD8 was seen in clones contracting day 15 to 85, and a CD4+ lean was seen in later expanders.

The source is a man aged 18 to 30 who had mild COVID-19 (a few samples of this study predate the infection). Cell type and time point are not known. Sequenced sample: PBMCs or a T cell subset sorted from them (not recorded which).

The CDR3 bases are TGTGCCAGCAGCTTAGTCCGGGGGGGCAGGACTGAAGCTTTCTTT. It translates to CASSLVRGGRTEAFF. The rearrangement uses TRBV11-2 and TRBJ1-1, with D possibly matching TRBD1 (6 bases). The CDR3 covers 15 residues. Germline loops: CDR1 SGHAT, CDR2 FQNNGV. The V end lost 1 base, the J end lost 5 bases, and 14 bases lay between the germline ends.